The source of this T cell receptor beta chain is a study of T cell responses to AZD1222 COVID-19 vaccine. The table came from immunoSEQ multiplex PCR; TCRdb's copy has only in-frame clones and leaves some out. The sample includes roughly 150,000 clones, around 89% of them seen just once. Looked up from germline, CDR1 is LNHNV and CDR2 is YYDKDF (reference sequence). The CDR3 totals 17 residues. With 1 base clipped from V and 3 bases from J, the junction kept 9 bases outside the gene matches. The source was peripheral blood, collected on day 0 of AZD1222 vaccination. This sequence originates from an adult in good health. The chain employs TRBV15 and TRBJ1-2; TRBD1 aligns across 9 bases. CDR3 coding DNA: TGTGCCACCAGCAGAGCGGAGGACAGGGGCCGTTACTATGGCTACACCTTC. Amino acids: CATSRAEDRGRYYGYTF.